This T cell receptor (beta chain) stems from a study of T cell responses to AZD1222 COVID-19 vaccine (dated by TCRdb to about 2021). About the study as a whole: A total of 230 to 250 trial participants underwent TCR sequencing, of whom about 200 received two doses of AZD1222 and about 25 received two doses of the MenACWY control vaccine. Trial participants were enrolled by age into subgroups of 18-55, 56-69 and 70-plus years, and roughly 150, 30 and 60 TCR-sequenced participants, respectively, were included in these subgroups.

The CDR3 regions of human TCRbeta chains were subjected to immunosequencing. For the original study's pipeline: Repertoire TCRs were checked for matches against a reference library of SARS-CoV-2-specific TCRs that had been generated using the MIRA antigen-specificity platform. Breadth meant the fraction of unique TCRs that were SARS-CoV-2-associated, whereas depth meant the fraction of total T cells that were SARS-CoV-2-associated. Using the MIRA data, every spike-specific TCR was mapped to the spike region that the TCR reacted to and assigned to either a CD4 or a CD8 class. Log10-transformed breadth and depth values were compared by one-way ANOVA with Sidak's multiple comparisons tests. This is the immuneACCESS table as TCRdb keeps it, with only in-frame sequences that have V and J called. A part of the clones is gone; compared with another copy, unresolved V genes explain less than half, and the rest is unexplained. The V and J calls and the clone size are those of that table, but D and trimming were determined from the DNA. Recorded for this sample are fewer than 100,000 clones; roughly 90% of them occurred a single time. Approximately 15% of the sample goes to the ten largest clones.

The time point label here, explained by the study, means: about 28 days (+/-7) after the second vaccine dose. AZD1222 recipients given second doses at about 4 weeks or at about 12 weeks were pooled, since spike-specific TCR depth and breadth were not found to differ between the two schedules. Vaccinee samples came from UK trials COV001 and COV002, including a single-blind randomized controlled phase 2/3 trial of AZD1222 (ChAdOx1 nCoV-19) in healthy adults. Trial participant PBMC samples were collected at day 0 and day 28 after the second dose for TCRbeta chain sequencing. The investigation overall reported the following: Participants were mostly white British, with more females than males. The authors suggested clonal diversity may have been underestimated. A significant rise in spike-specific TCR breadth and depth was observed after two AZD1222 doses relative to day 0 and relative to MenACWY recipients. In the small 56-69-year group, the increase in depth fell short of significance, most likely because of low power. Conclusions about previously exposed vaccinees were limited because only a handful of AZD1222 recipients were SARS-CoV-2 seropositive at baseline. The whole spike protein was spanned by vaccine-associated CD4 TCRs, and dominant responses were seen in regions 160-218 and 743-854. Because no samples from the day 14 peak response were available, repertoires could be characterized only after the peak T cell response. Nearly half of unique spike-specific TCRs reportedly recognized epitopes outside regions mutated in the B.1.351 and B.1.1.7 variants.

In the case of this clone: Its target antigen remains unknown. No clone much larger than this one lies a single base away; base qualities are absent.

CDR1 SGHTA and CDR2 FQGNSA were looked up in the germline V gene. Unmatched junction bases come to 4, with V trimmed by 2 bases and J by 4 bases. There are 15 amino acids in the CDR3, from cysteine to phenylalanine inclusive. The retained sequence is limited to the CDR3, 45 bases, with the frame set at the first base. The source was peripheral blood, collected 28 days after the second AZD1222 dose. The chain is encoded by TRBV7-2 joined to TRBJ1-2, with 10 bases matching TRBD1. The TCR was taken from an adult who received the AZD1222 COVID-19 vaccine. The nucleotide sequence reads as follows: TGTGCCAGCAGCTTAACGGGACAGGGGAGCTATGGCTACACCTTC. Protein translation: CASSLTGQGSYGYTF.